These T cell receptor beta chains were read from a single sample in a study of T cells in Graves' hyperthyroidism and ophthalmopathy. MiXCR was run by TCRdb on the multiplex PCR reads, yielding one entry per CDR3 protein. The table includes hundreds of thousands of distinct CDR3 sequences, 20% detected once. The sequencing sample was made of blood. All receptors derive from a man younger than 45 with Graves' ophthalmopathy. Both conserved end residues are part of each CDR3. The D gene is left open where the match is weak. Rows give clone size only sometimes, using once, few, many, or a class for an expanded clone.

v_call,d_call,clone_size,j_call,cdr3_aa,cdr3_nt
TRBV5-1,TRBD1,few,TRBJ2-5,CASSQTGTGALGAQYF,TGCGCCAGCAGCCAAACCGGGACAGGGGCGCTGGGGGCCCAGTACTTC
TRBV27,-,-,TRBJ2-2,CANSSSSSLFF,TGTGCCAACAGTTCGTCGTCCTCGCTGTTTTTT
TRBV6-1,-,-,TRBJ2-7,CASSRGDTYYEQYF,TGTGCCAGCTCGCGAGGGGACACTTACTACGAGCAGTACTTC
TRBV30,TRBD1,many,TRBJ2-7,CAWSQGTATYEQYF,TGTGCCTGGAGTCAAGGGACAGCAACCTACGAGCAGTACTTC
TRBV7-9,-,many,TRBJ1-1,CASSRSGGADTEAFF,TGTGCCAGCAGCCGAAGCGGGGGCGCGGACACTGAAGCTTTCTTT
TRBV15,-,few,TRBJ2-1,CATSTERSFEQFF,TGTGCCACCAGCACCGAACGTAGCTTTGAGCAGTTCTTC
TRBV2,-,-,TRBJ2-7,CATQGATYEQYF,TGTGCCACACAGGGAGCAACCTACGAGCAGTACTTC
TRBV20-1,-,few,TRBJ2-1,CSARETPTNEQFF,TGCAGTGCTAGGGAAACCCCCACCAATGAGCAGTTCTTC
TRBV20-1,-,-,TRBJ2-7,CSASSPRSYEQYF,TGCAGTGCTAGCTCCCCCAGATCCTACGAGCAGTACTTC
TRBV28,TRBD1,few,TRBJ2-7,CASSFGGTGEYEQCF,TGTGCCAGCAGTTTTGGGGGGACAGGGGAATACGAGCAGTGCTTC